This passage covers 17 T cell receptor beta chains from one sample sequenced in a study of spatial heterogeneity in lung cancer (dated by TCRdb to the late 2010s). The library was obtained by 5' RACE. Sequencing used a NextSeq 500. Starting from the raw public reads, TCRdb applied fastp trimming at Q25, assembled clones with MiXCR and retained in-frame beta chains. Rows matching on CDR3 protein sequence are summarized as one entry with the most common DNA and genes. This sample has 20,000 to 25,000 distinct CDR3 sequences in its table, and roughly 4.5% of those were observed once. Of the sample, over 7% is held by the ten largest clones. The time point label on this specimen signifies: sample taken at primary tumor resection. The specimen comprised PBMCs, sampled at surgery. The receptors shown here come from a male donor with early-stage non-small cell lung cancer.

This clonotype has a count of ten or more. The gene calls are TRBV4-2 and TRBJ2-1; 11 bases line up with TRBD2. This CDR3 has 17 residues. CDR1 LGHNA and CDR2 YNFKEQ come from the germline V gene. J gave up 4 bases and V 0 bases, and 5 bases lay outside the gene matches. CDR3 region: CASSQDRSGRVYNEQFF. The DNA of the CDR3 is TGTGCCAGCAGCCAAGACCGTAGCGGGAGGGTATACAATGAGCAGTTCTTC.

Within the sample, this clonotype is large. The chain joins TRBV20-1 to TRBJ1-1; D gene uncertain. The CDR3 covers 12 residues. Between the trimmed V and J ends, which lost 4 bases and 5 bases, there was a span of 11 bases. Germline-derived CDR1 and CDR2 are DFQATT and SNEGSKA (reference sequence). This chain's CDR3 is CSAMMGPTEAFF. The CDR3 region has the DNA TGCAGTGCTATGATGGGTCCTACTGAAGCTTTCTTT.

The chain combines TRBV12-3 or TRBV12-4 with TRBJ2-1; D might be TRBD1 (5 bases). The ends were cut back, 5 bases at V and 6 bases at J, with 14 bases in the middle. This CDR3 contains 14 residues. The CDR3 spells CASSPEGARNEQFF. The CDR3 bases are TGTGCCAGCAGTCCCGAAGGGGCTCGCAATGAGCAGTTCTTC.

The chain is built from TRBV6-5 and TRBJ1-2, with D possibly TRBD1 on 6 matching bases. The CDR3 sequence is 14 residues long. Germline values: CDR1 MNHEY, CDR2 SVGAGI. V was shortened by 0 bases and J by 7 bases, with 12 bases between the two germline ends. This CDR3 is CASSYSIQGSGYTF. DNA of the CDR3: TGTGCCAGCAGTTACTCGATCCAGGGGTCTGGCTACACCTTC.

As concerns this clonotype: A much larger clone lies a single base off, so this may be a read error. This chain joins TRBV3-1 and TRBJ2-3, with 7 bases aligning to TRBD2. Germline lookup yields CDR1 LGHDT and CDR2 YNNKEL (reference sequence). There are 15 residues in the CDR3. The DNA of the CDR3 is TGTGCCGGCAGCCAAGGAGCGGGGCCCAGGGATACGCAGTATTTT. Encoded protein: CAGSQGAGPRDTQYF.

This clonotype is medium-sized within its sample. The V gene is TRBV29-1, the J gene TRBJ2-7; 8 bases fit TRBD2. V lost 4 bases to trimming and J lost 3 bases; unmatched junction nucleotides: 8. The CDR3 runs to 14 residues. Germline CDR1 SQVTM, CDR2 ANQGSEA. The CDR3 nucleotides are TGCAGCGTTGGGGTCCTAACTAGCGGCTACGAGCAGTACTTC. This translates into CSVGVLTSGYEQYF.

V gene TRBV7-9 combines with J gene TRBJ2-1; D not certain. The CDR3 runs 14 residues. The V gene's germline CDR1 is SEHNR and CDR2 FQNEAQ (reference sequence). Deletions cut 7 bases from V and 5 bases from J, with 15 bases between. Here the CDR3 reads CASINSQVHNEQFF. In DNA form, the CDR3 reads TGTGCCAGCATCAATTCTCAAGTGCACAATGAGCAGTTCTTC.

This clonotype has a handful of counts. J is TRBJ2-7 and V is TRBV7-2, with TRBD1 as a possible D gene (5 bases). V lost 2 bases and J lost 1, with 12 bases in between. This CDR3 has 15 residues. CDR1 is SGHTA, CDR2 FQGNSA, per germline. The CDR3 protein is CASSLRQGWSYEQYF. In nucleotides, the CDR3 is TGTGCCAGCAGCTTACGGCAGGGATGGTCCTACGAGCAGTACTTC.

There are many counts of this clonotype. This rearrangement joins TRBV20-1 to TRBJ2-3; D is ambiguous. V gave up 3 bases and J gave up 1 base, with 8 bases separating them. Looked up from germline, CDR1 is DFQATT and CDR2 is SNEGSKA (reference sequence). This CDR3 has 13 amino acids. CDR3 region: CSARYSRTDTQYF. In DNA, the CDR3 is TGCAGTGCTAGGTACAGCCGCACAGATACGCAGTATTTT.

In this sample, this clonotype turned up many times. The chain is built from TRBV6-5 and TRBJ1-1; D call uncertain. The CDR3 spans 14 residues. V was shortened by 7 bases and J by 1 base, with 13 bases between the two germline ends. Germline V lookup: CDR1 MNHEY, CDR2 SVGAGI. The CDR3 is CASTPGGRNTEAFF. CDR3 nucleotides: TGTGCCAGCACCCCCGGTGGCCGGAACACTGAAGCTTTCTTT.

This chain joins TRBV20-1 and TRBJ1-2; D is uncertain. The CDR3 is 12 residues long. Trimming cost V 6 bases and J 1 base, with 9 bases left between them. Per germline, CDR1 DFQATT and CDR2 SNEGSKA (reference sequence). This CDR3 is CSAPTDNYGYTF. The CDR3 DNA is TGCAGTGCCCCGACCGATAACTATGGCTACACCTTC.

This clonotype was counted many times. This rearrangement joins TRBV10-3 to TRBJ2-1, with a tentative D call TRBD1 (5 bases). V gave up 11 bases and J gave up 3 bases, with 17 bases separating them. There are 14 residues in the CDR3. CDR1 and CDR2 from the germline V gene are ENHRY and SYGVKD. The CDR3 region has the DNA TGTGCCCCTTTTCGACAGAGAAACTACAATGAGCAGTTCTTC. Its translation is CAPFRQRNYNEQFF.

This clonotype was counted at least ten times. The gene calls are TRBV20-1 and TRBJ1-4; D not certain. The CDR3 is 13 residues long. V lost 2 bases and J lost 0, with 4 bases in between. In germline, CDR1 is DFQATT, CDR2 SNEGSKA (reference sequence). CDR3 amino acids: CSARQTTNEKLFF. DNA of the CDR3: TGCAGTGCTAGACAGACAACTAATGAAAAACTGTTTTTT.

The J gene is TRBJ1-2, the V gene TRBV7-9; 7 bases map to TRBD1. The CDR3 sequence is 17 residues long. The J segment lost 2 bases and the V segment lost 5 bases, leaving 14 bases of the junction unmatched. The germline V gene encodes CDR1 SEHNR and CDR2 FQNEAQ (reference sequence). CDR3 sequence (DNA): TGTGCCAGCAGCCACTTATCCCCACAGGGGATAAACTATGGCTACACCTTC. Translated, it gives CASSHLSPQGINYGYTF.

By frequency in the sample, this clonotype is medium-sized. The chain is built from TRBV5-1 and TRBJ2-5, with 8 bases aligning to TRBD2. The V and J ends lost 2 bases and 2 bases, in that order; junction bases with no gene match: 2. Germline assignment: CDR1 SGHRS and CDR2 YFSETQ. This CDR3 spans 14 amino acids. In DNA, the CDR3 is TGCGCCAGCAGCTTAACTAGCGGACAAGAGACCCAGTACTTC. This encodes CASSLTSGQETQYF. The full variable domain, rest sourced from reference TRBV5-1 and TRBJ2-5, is KAGVTQTPRYLIKTRGQQVTLSCSPISGHRSVSWYQQTPGQGLQFLFEYFSETQRNKGNFPGRFSGRQFSNSRSEMNVSTLELGDSALYLCASSLTSGQETQYFGPGTRLLVL.

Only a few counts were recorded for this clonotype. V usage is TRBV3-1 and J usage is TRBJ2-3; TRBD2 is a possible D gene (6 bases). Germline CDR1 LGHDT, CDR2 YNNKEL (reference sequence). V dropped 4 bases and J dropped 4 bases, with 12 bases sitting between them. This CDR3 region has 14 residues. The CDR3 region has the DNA TGTGCCAGCAGCCTGAACTGGGGGGCAGATACGCAGTATTTT. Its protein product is CASSLNWGADTQYF.

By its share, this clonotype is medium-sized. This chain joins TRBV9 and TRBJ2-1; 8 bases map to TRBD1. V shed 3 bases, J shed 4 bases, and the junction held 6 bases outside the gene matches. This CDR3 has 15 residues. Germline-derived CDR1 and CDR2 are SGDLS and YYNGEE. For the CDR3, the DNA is TGTGCCAGCAGCGCCAGGGGACAGGCTTACAATGAGCAGTTCTTC. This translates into CASSARGQAYNEQFF.